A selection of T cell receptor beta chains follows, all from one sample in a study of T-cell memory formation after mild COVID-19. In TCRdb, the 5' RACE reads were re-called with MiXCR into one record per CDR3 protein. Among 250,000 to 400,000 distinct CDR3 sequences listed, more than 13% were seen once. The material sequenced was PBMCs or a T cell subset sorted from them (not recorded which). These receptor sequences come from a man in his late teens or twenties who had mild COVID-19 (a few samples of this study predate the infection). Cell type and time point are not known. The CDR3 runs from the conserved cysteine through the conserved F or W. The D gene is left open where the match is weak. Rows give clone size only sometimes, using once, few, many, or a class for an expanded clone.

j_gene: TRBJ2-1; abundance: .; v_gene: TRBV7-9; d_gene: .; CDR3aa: CASSAGANEQFF; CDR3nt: TGTGCCAGCAGTGCAGGGGCAAATGAGCAGTTCTTC
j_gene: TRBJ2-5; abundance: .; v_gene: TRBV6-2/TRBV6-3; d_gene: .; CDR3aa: CASSYSLTGTLGETQYF; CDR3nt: TGTGCCAGCAGTTACTCTCTCACGGGGACACTAGGAGAGACCCAGTACTTC
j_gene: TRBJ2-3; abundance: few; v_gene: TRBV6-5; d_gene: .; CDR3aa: CASSYSSTRALTQYF; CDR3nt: TGTGCCAGCAGTTACTCGTCGACGAGGGCGCTTACGCAGTATTTT
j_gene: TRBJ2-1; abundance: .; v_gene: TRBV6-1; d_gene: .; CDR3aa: CASRETQGSYNEQFF; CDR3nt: TGTGCCAGCAGGGAGACACAAGGCTCCTACAATGAGCAGTTCTTC
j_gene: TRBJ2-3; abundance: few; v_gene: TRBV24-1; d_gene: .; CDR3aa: CATSEKDTQYF; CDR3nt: TGTGCCACCAGTGAAAAGGATACGCAGTATTTT
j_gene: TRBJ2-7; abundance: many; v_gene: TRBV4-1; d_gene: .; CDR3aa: CASSQEPPRGPTYEQYF; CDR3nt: TGCGCCAGCAGCCAAGAACCGCCCAGGGGTCCGACCTACGAGCAGTACTTC
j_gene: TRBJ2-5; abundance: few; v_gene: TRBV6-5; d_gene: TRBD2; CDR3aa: CASSPGLAAGETQYF; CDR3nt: TGTGCCAGCAGTCCGGGACTAGCGGCCGGGGAGACCCAGTACTTC
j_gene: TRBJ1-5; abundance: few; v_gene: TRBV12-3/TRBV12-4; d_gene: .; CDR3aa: CASSLAAKTGGSNQPQHF; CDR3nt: TGTGCCAGCAGTTTAGCCGCAAAAACCGGGGGTAGCAATCAGCCCCAGCATTTT
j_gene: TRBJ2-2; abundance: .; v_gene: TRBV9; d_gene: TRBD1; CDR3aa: CASSRLGGSAGELFF; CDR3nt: TGTGCCAGCAGTCGTCTAGGGGGCTCGGCCGGGGAGCTGTTTTTT
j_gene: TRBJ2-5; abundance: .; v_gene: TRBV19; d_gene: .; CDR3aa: CASSIYPQETQYF; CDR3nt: TGTGCCAGTAGTATCTACCCCCAAGAGACCCAGTACTTC
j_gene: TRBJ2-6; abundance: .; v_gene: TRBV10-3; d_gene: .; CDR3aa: CAISESPHSSGANVLTF; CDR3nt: TGTGCCATCAGTGAATCCCCCCACTCGTCTGGGGCCAACGTCCTGACTTTC
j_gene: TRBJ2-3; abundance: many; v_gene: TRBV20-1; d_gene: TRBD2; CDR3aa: CSAPSLGERGTTDTQYF; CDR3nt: TGCAGTGCTCCGAGCTTGGGGGAGCGGGGGACCACAGATACGCAGTATTTT
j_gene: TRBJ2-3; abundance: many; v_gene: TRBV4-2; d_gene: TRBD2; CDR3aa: CASSQDGTSGADTQYF; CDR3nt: TGTGCCAGCAGCCAAGATGGGACTAGCGGGGCAGATACGCAGTATTTT
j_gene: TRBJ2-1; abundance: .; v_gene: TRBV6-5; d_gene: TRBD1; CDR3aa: CASRATGAGGPYNEQFF; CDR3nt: TGTGCCAGCAGGGCCACAGGGGCCGGCGGCCCCTACAATGAGCAGTTCTTC
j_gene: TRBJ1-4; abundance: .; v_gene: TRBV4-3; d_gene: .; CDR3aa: CASSLEMSSEKLFF; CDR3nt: TGCGCCAGCAGCCTAGAAATGTCCAGTGAAAAACTGTTTTTT
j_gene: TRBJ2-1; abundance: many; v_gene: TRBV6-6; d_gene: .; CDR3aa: CASSYSTYNEQFF; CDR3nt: TGTGCCAGCAGTTACAGCACCTACAATGAGCAGTTCTTC
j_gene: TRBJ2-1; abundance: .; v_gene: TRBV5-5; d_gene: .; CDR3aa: CASSLTRVNEQFF; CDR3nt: TGTGCCAGCAGCCTGACCAGGGTTAATGAGCAGTTCTTC
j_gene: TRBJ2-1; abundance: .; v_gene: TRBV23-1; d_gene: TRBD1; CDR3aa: CASYERTGSYNEQFF; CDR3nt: TGCGCCAGCTATGAAAGGACAGGTAGCTACAATGAGCAGTTCTTC
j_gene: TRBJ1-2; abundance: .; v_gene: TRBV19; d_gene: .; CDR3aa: CASSIGAHMGYTF; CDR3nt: TGTGCCAGTAGTATTGGGGCACACATGGGCTACACCTTC
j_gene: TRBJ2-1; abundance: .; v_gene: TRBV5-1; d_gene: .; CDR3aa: CASSLEFHEQFF; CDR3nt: TGCGCCAGCAGCTTGGAGTTCCATGAGCAGTTCTTC